What follows are 26 T cell receptor beta chains derived from one specimen sequenced in a study of long-term antiretroviral therapy in people with HIV. The libraries were made with immunoSEQ v3.0 at survey level. Libraries were prepared by immunoSEQ multiplex PCR; TCRdb keeps only in-frame clonotypes and omits some of them. The table records over 30,000 clones, about 98% of them present only once. The specimen comprised unsorted PBMCs, sampled 7.6 years after starting antiretroviral therapy. These receptors originate from a man aged 25 to 45 with HIV.

The rearrangement joins TRBV5-1 to TRBJ2-2; 10 positions match TRBD2. Per germline, CDR1 SGHRS and CDR2 YFSETQ. The CDR3 extends over 18 amino acids. Trimming took 0 bases from V and 0 from J; bases not matched to a gene: 5. The DNA for the CDR3 is TGCGCCAGCAGCTTGGTAGTAGCGGGAGGAACGAACACCGGGGAGCTGTTTTTT. Protein sequence: CASSLVVAGGTNTGELFF.

The rearrangement joins TRBV2 to TRBJ1-5, with D maybe TRBD1 (5 bases). Per the germline V gene, CDR1 is SNHLY and CDR2 is FYNNEI. The CDR3 loop spans 14 amino acids. Trimming shortened V by 8 bases and J by 4 bases, and 15 bases separated the two germline ends. CDR3 in amino acids: CASQGLNVNQPQHF. CDR3 in DNA: TGTGCCAGCCAGGGACTGAATGTAAATCAGCCCCAGCATTTT.

The rearrangement joins TRBV2 to TRBJ2-2, with 8 positions matching TRBD1. V shed 5 bases and J 6 bases; nucleotides not matched to a gene: 5. The CDR3 loop spans 14 amino acids. Germline CDR1 is SNHLY and CDR2 is FYNNEI. CDR3 in DNA: TGTGCCAGCAGTACCCGGACAGGGTCCGGGGAGCTGTTTTTT. Translated, it gives CASSTRTGSGELFF.

The chain joins TRBV7-3 to TRBJ1-1, with D unclear. Germline V gene lookup returns CDR1 SGHTA and CDR2 FQGTGA. Between the trimmed V and J ends, which lost 1 base and 3 bases, there was a span of 6 bases. This CDR3 is 13 amino acids long. The CDR3 reads CASSLNRYTEAFF. Here the CDR3 DNA reads TGTGCCAGCAGCTTAAATAGGTACACTGAAGCTTTCTTT.

V gene TRBV4-3 combines with J gene TRBJ1-2, with D unresolved. The CDR3 is 15 amino acids. V lost 1 base, J lost 4 bases, and 13 bases lay in between. CDR1 LGHNA and CDR2 YSLEER come from the germline V gene. The CDR3 reads CASSQGPLEIYGYTF. The CDR3 nucleotides are TGCGCCAGCAGCCAAGGGCCTCTGGAGATCTATGGCTACACCTTC.

The chain is built from TRBV5-1 and TRBJ2-3; a weak D match, TRBD1 (5 bases). Germline CDR1 reads SGHRS; CDR2 reads YFSETQ. This CDR3 region has 16 residues. With 0 bases removed from V and 0 bases from J, the gap between germline ends came to 11 bases. The CDR3 nucleotides are TGCGCCAGCAGCTTGGCTGGGCCAGGGAGCACAGATACGCAGTATTTT. Amino acids: CASSLAGPGSTDTQYF. Based on the CDR3 plus reference TRBV5-1 and TRBJ2-3, the full variable domain is KAGVTQTPRYLIKTRGQQVTLSCSPISGHRSVSWYQQTPGQGLQFLFEYFSETQRNKGNFPGRFSGRQFSNSRSEMNVSTLELGDSALYLCASSLAGPGSTDTQYFGPGTRLTVL.

The V gene is TRBV29-1, the J gene TRBJ2-7; TRBD2 might be the D (6 bases). This CDR3 is built from 14 residues. V lost 6 bases to trimming and J lost 8 bases, with 23 bases between them. Germline lookup yields CDR1 SQVTM and CDR2 ANQGSEA. The CDR3 loop is CSVFSVRDGLQQYF. The CDR3 DNA follows: TGCAGCGTCTTTAGCGTCCGGGACGGACTACAGCAGTACTTC.

This rearrangement joins TRBV4-1 to TRBJ2-1; 12 bases are a match to TRBD2. Trimming at V came to 1 base and at J to 10 bases, leaving 5 bases not matched to a gene. Germline CDR1 and CDR2: MGHRA and YSYEKL. The length of the CDR3 is 15 residues. This CDR3 reads CASSQVIGLAGEQFF. The CDR3 coding sequence is TGCGCCAGCAGCCAAGTAATAGGACTAGCGGGAGAGCAGTTCTTC.

This chain joins TRBV6-5 and TRBJ2-7; 10 bases are a match to TRBD1. J gave up 3 bases and V 5 bases, and 7 bases lay outside the gene matches. Germline V CDR1 and CDR2: MNHEY, SVGAGI. The CDR3 loop spans 15 amino acids. CDR3 nucleotide sequence: TGTGCCAGCAGTATCACCGGGACAGGGGTCTACGAGCAGTACTTC. Encoded protein: CASSITGTGVYEQYF.

The chain is built from TRBV25-1 and TRBJ2-5; TRBD1 matches at 8 bases. The V and J ends lost 8 bases and 4 bases, in that order; junction bases with no gene match: 9. Germline V gives CDR1 MGHDK, CDR2 SYGVNS. This CDR3 has 14 amino acids. The CDR3 nucleotides are TGTGCCAGCGGGCAACCACAGGGGGGAGAGACCCAGTACTTC. Its translation is CASGQPQGGETQYF.

The chain joins TRBV11-3 to TRBJ2-2; perhaps TRBD2 as D (5 bases). The CDR3 is made up of 15 amino acids. V lost 5 bases and J 0 bases, leaving 10 bases between the germline ends. Germline V gene data show CDR1 as SGHNT and CDR2 as YENEEA. CDR3 nucleotides: TGTGCCAGCAGCCGGGGATTTTCGAACACCGGGGAGCTGTTTTTT. Residues: CASSRGFSNTGELFF.

The chain joins TRBV6-1 to TRBJ2-3, with 10 positions matching TRBD1. The CDR3 length is 13 residues. Looked up from germline, CDR1 is MNHNS and CDR2 is SASEGT. With 5 bases clipped from V and 6 bases from J, the junction kept 2 bases outside the gene matches. The CDR3 DNA follows: TGTGCCAGCAGTCCGGGACAGGGGGATACGCAGTATTTT. Amino acids: CASSPGQGDTQYF.

The rearrangement uses TRBV5-6 and TRBJ2-7, with D unresolved. The CDR3 has 13 residues. From germline, CDR1 is SGHDT and CDR2 YYEEEE. Trimming removed 4 bases from V and 4 bases from J, with 12 bases in between. CDR3 DNA sequence: TGTGCCAGCAGCGCCCCCGGCGGTTACGAGCAGTACTTC. Protein: CASSAPGGYEQYF.

This clone has a single count. This chain joins TRBV5-1 and TRBJ2-1; 8 nucleotides line up with TRBD2. Germline CDR1 and CDR2: SGHRS and YFSETQ. The CDR3 covers 16 residues. The ends lost 5 bases at V and 0 bases at J; junction bases unmatched: 7. As DNA, the CDR3 is TGCGCCAGCAGTTCGAAGCGGGGGAGCTCCTACAATGAGCAGTTCTTC. The encoded protein is CASSSKRGSSYNEQFF.

This clone was counted once. This chain joins TRBV14 and TRBJ2-7; D gene uncertain. There are 13 residues in the CDR3. Germline V gives CDR1 SGHDN, CDR2 FVKESK. With 2 bases removed from V and 5 bases from J, the gap between germline ends came to 10 bases. The CDR3, as DNA: TGTGCCAGCAGCCAAAGTCTAGGGAACGAGCAGTACTTC. It translates to CASSQSLGNEQYF.

This clone has a handful of counts. This chain links TRBV4-3 with TRBJ2-6; TRBD1 agrees at 7 bases. Unmatched junction bases numbered 13, after V lost 1 base and J lost 1 base. Germline lookup yields CDR1 LGHNA and CDR2 YSLEER. The CDR3 sequence is 20 residues long. The CDR3 region has the DNA TGCGCCAGCAGCCAAGCCACGACAGGGAGCGCCGTGTCTGGGGCCAACGTCCTGACTTTC. It yields the protein CASSQATTGSAVSGANVLTF.

This clone occurred once. J is TRBJ2-7 and V is TRBV5-4; 8 bases fit TRBD2. This CDR3 comprises 16 residues. Trimming at V came to 0 bases and at J to 5 bases, leaving 10 bases not matched to a gene. The germline gives CDR1 SGHNT, CDR2 YYREEE (reference sequence). CDR3 residues: CASSLVGTGGEDEQYF. CDR3 nucleotide sequence: TGTGCCAGCAGCTTGGTTGGGACGGGGGGGGAGGACGAGCAGTACTTC.

V gene TRBV6-6 combines with J gene TRBJ2-4; TRBD2 matches at 8 bases. The CDR3 is 15 amino acids. The junction had 10 bases not matched to a gene; V was cut back by 8 bases and J by 4 bases. Germline lookup yields CDR1 MNHNY and CDR2 SVGAGI (reference sequence). The CDR3 DNA reads as TGTGCCAGCGGCCTCTCGACGGGAGGGAAAAACATTCAGTACTTC. This sequence encodes CASGLSTGGKNIQYF.

Of note for this clone: Mismatch with germline at one junction end may stem from a read error. The chain combines TRBV7-7 with TRBJ1-1; D is undetermined. Per germline, CDR1 SSHAT and CDR2 FNYEAQ (reference sequence). This CDR3 contains 13 residues. CDR3 nucleotide sequence: TGTGCTAGCAGCTTGGATTTAAACACTGAAGCTTTCTTT. Residues: CASSLDLNTEAFF.

The DNA of the CDR3 is TGTGCCAGCAGTTACTTTAGCGGGAGGGCCCCCGGGGAGCTGTTTTTT. Translated, it gives CASSYFSGRAPGELFF. This sequence joins TRBV6-5 and TRBJ2-2; 11 nucleotides match TRBD2. The CDR3 consists of 16 residues. V gave up 1 base and J gave up 6 bases; unmatched junction bases: 4. CDR1 is MNHEY and CDR2 is SVGAGI in the germline V gene.

The chain couples TRBV6-1 to TRBJ1-2; no firm D call. The CDR3 contains 11 residues. Germline loops: CDR1 MNHNS, CDR2 SASEGT. This CDR3 is CVALRNYGYTF. CDR3 in DNA: TGTGTCGCACTCAGGAACTATGGCTACACCTTC.

The rearrangement uses TRBV19 and TRBJ1-5; D not resolved. Germline lookup yields CDR1 LNHDA and CDR2 SQIVND (reference sequence). Trimming cost V 3 bases and J 0 bases, with 15 bases left between them. CDR3 length: 17 residues. The CDR3 DNA reads as TGTGCCAGTAGTATGGATTTCATCGGGTATAGCAATCAGCCCCAGCATTTT. It encodes CASSMDFIGYSNQPQHF.

The chain is built from TRBV7-3 and TRBJ2-7, with 9 bases that match TRBD2. This CDR3 is built from 12 residues. J gave up 7 bases and V 9 bases, and 7 bases lay outside the gene matches. Germline CDR1 reads SGHTA; CDR2 reads FQGTGA. CDR3 sequence reads: CASRLAADEQYF. The DNA for the CDR3 is TGTGCCAGTCGACTAGCGGCGGATGAGCAGTACTTC.

V usage is TRBV4-1 and J usage is TRBJ2-5, with 7 bases identical to TRBD2. This CDR3 has 14 residues. The V gene end was trimmed by 8 bases and the J gene end by 7 bases; junction bases not matched to a gene: 13. Germline-derived CDR1 and CDR2 are MGHRA and YSYEKL. This CDR3 is CASSSLGLVGTQYF. CDR3 in DNA: TGCGCCAGCTCCTCGCTCGGACTAGTGGGGACCCAGTACTTC.

This clone was counted a single time. This chain connects TRBV9 to TRBJ2-1; D possibly matches TRBD1 or TRBD2 (6 bases each). The germline gives CDR1 SGDLS, CDR2 YYNGEE. The CDR3 contains 14 residues. V lost 4 bases to trimming and J lost 8 bases, with 16 bases between them. CDR3 in DNA: TGTGCCAGCAGCCAAGGGGGACTCGGATATGAGCAGTTCTTC. Its protein is CASSQGGLGYEQFF.

The chain carries TRBV27 and TRBJ1-1, with D uncertain. CDR3 size: 12 residues. With 1 base removed from V and 4 bases from J, the gap between germline ends came to 4 bases. Per germline, CDR1 MNHEY and CDR2 SMNVEV (reference sequence). This CDR3 is CASSLYGTEAFF. The DNA of the CDR3 is TGTGCCAGCAGTTTATATGGCACTGAAGCTTTCTTT.